A single sample gave rise to the 28 T cell receptor beta chains below, sequenced in a study of PD-1 blockade in mismatch repair-deficient tumors. The data were produced by immunoSEQ multiplex PCR, yet TCRdb's version contains in-frame clones alone and is incomplete. This sample has about 34,000 clones, with 75% to 90% found just once. The source material was PBMCs, sampled less than 7 weeks after starting pembrolizumab. These receptors were obtained from an adult with mismatch repair-deficient cancer.

V usage is TRBV7-2 and J usage is TRBJ2-1; the match to TRBD2 covers 12 bases. J was trimmed by 12 bases and V by 6 bases; bases with no gene match: 9. The CDR3 is made up of 14 amino acids. CDR1 is SGHTA and CDR2 is FQGNSA in the germline V gene. The chain's CDR3 is CASSVPGTSGLQFF. CDR3 nucleotides: TGTGCCAGCAGTGTCCCAGGGACTAGCGGGTTGCAGTTCTTC.

The chain combines TRBV5-1 with TRBJ2-7, with 7 bases aligning to TRBD2. Germline-derived CDR1 and CDR2 are SGHRS and YFSETQ. This CDR3 spans 14 amino acids. Trimming removed 0 bases from V and 6 bases from J; junction bases left unmatched: 6. CDR3 DNA sequence: TGCGCCAGCAGCTTGGGTTGGACTAGTAGCGAGCAGTACTTC. Its protein is CASSLGWTSSEQYF.

The rearrangement links TRBV15 to TRBJ2-3; TRBD1 aligns across 7 bases. This CDR3 is built from 16 residues. V lost 2 bases to trimming and J lost 5 bases; unmatched junction nucleotides: 10. CDR1 is LNHNV and CDR2 is YYDKDF in the germline V gene (reference sequence). The CDR3 sequence is CATSRNPGQSRDTQYF. DNA for the CDR3: TGTGCCACCAGCAGAAATCCGGGACAGAGCCGAGATACGCAGTATTTT.

The genes are TRBV28 and TRBJ2-3, with 10 positions matching TRBD1. Trimming removed 6 bases from V and 4 bases from J; junction bases left unmatched: 13. The CDR3 has 17 amino acids. The V gene's germline CDR1 is MDHEN and CDR2 SYDVKM. The CDR3 loop reads CASRHNRDRGWSDTQYF. CDR3 coding DNA: TGTGCCAGCAGACATAACCGGGACAGGGGTTGGTCAGATACGCAGTATTTT. Supplemented by reference TRBV28 and TRBJ2-3, the full variable domain reads DVKVTQSSRYLVKRTGEKVFLECVQDMDHENMFWYRQDPGLGLRLIYFSYDVKMKEKGDIPEGYSVSREKKERFSLILESASTNQTSMYLCASRHNRDRGWSDTQYFGPGTRLTVL.

The chain uses TRBV5-1 and TRBJ2-5; TRBD1 matches at 7 bases. The J call may not be correct, given that the DNA end is closer to TRBJ2-7. CDR1 SGHRS and CDR2 YFSETQ come from the germline V gene. The CDR3 runs to 15 residues. The CDR3 DNA reads TGCGCCAGCGGACGTGACAGGGCAAGCTCCTACGAGCAGTACTTC. Amino acid sequence: CASGRDRASSYEQYF.

This clone was seen just once. The gene calls are TRBV28 and TRBJ1-3; 8 positions match TRBD1. The ends lost 5 bases at V and 6 bases at J; junction bases unmatched: 9. Germline loops: CDR1 MDHEN, CDR2 SYDVKM. The length of the CDR3 is 15 residues. For the CDR3, the DNA is TGTGCCAGCAGTACTGGACAGGGCGGGACAAACACCATATATTTT. It encodes CASSTGQGGTNTIYF.

The chain joins TRBV29-1 to TRBJ1-2; D perhaps matches TRBD1 (6 bases). The CDR3 has 13 residues. Trimming removed 7 bases at V and 8 bases at J, with 20 bases between. CDR1 and CDR2 from the germline V gene are SQVTM and ANQGSEA. CDR3 DNA sequence: TGCAGCGACCACGGGCAGGGGAAGGAAGGCTACACCTTC. Protein product: CSDHGQGKEGYTF.

This clone was recorded once. The V gene is TRBV2, the J gene TRBJ1-1; a possible D gene is TRBD1 (5 bases). V dropped 11 bases and J dropped 0 bases, with 16 bases sitting between them. The CDR3 length is 14 residues. CDR1 is SNHLY and CDR2 is FYNNEI in the germline V gene. The CDR3 nucleotides read TGTGCCGTCCCCAGCAGGGCCTTGAACACTGAAGCTTTCTTT. Translating gives CAVPSRALNTEAFF.

V gene TRBV23-1 combines with J gene TRBJ2-3; 7 nucleotides match TRBD1. TRBV23-1 is an ORF, with its function uncertain. Trimming cost V 4 bases and J 5 bases; bases outside gene matches: 6. The CDR3 spans 14 residues. The CDR3 bases are TGCGCCAGCAGTCGCCAGACAGGGATAGATACGCAGTATTTT. Amino acid sequence: CASSRQTGIDTQYF.

This chain uses TRBV4-1 with TRBJ1-2; 8 bases fit TRBD1. The CDR3 runs to 16 residues. The V and J ends lost 3 bases and 2 bases, in that order; junction bases with no gene match: 8. From germline, CDR1 is MGHRA and CDR2 YSYEKL. The CDR3: CASSHLRDRPNYGYTF. DNA of the CDR3: TGCGCCAGCAGCCATCTCAGGGACAGGCCGAACTATGGCTACACCTTC.

The chain has TRBV9 and TRBJ2-1; TRBD2 matches 7 bases. This CDR3 is 15 amino acids long. The V and J ends lost 2 bases and 6 bases, in that order; junction bases with no gene match: 8. Germline V lookup: CDR1 SGDLS, CDR2 YYNGEE. The DNA for the CDR3 is TGTGCCAGCAGCGTGGGGGGGGAGGTGTTCAATGAGCAGTTCTTC. Protein product: CASSVGGEVFNEQFF.

This chain connects TRBV15 to TRBJ1-4; 7 bases align to TRBD1. V trimming: 0 bases; J trimming: 8 bases; junction bases outside the gene matches: 6. This CDR3 spans 15 amino acids. Germline V gene sequence: CDR1 LNHNV, CDR2 YYDKDF (reference sequence). CDR3 nucleotide sequence: TGTGCCACCAGCAGAGACTTGACAGGGTGGGAAAAACTGTTTTTT. Residues: CATSRDLTGWEKLFF.

The chain uses TRBV5-1 and TRBJ1-3; no clear D. With 0 bases removed from V and 1 base from J, the gap between germline ends came to 5 bases. Germline CDR1 is SGHRS and CDR2 is YFSETQ. The CDR3 spans 14 residues. The CDR3 region is CASSLDGSGNTIYF. CDR3 DNA: TGCGCCAGCAGCTTGGACGGGTCTGGAAACACCATATATTTT.

V is TRBV7-3 and J is TRBJ2-3; weak D call: TRBD2 (6 bases). CDR3 length: 18 residues. V gave up 1 base and J gave up 0 bases, with 17 bases separating them. Germline values: CDR1 SGHTA, CDR2 FQGTGA. The CDR3 loop reads CASSLKGPSVSSTDTQYF. CDR3 sequence (DNA): TGTGCCAGCAGCTTAAAAGGGCCTAGCGTTTCTAGCACAGATACGCAGTATTTT.

The rearrangement links TRBV2 to TRBJ1-1; no clear D. CDR3 size: 12 residues. V gave up 3 bases and J gave up 11 bases, with 13 bases separating them. Germline CDR1 SNHLY, CDR2 FYNNEI. The CDR3 here is CASSDQTRDAFF. The DNA of the CDR3 is TGTGCCAGCAGTGACCAGACGCGGGATGCTTTCTTT.

The J gene is TRBJ2-4, the V gene TRBV21-1; the table calls TRBD1, which could not be checked here. TRBV21-1 is an annotated pseudogene. The CDR3 runs to 12 residues. CDR3 bases: TGTGCCAGTTCCCGGGACAGTAACATTCAGTACTTC. It codes for CASSRDSNIQYF.

This chain links TRBV5-1 with TRBJ1-6; D is uncertain. The CDR3 loop spans 15 amino acids. Germline V gives CDR1 SGHRS, CDR2 YFSETQ. V was clipped by 0 bases and J by 10 bases, with 14 bases between them. CDR3 amino acids: CASSLAGGNRSPLHF. The CDR3 DNA sequence: TGCGCCAGCAGCTTGGCCGGAGGAAATCGGTCACCCCTCCACTTT.

This clone has a single count. The rearrangement uses TRBV5-4 and TRBJ1-1, with 7 positions matching TRBD1. With V trimmed by 4 bases and J by 4 bases, 4 bases remained unmatched. The CDR3 loop spans 13 amino acids. The germline CDR1 and CDR2 sequences are SGHNT and YYREEE (reference sequence). The CDR3 spells CASSIPGGTEAFF. Here the CDR3 DNA reads TGTGCCAGCAGCATCCCAGGGGGCACTGAAGCTTTCTTT.

V gene TRBV27 combines with J gene TRBJ2-3, with TRBD1 matching 8 bases. Losses at the gene ends were 4 bases for V and 3 bases for J; bases not matched to a gene: 9. The CDR3 length is 16 residues. Looked up from germline, CDR1 is MNHEY and CDR2 is SMNVEV (reference sequence). The CDR3, as DNA: TGTGCCAGCAGTTCCACCCCGACAGGGGCAACAGATACGCAGTATTTT. Its protein product is CASSSTPTGATDTQYF.

The gene calls are TRBV19 and TRBJ1-5; TRBD1 matches 10 bases. Trimming removed 3 bases from V and 3 bases from J; junction bases left unmatched: 5. Germline values: CDR1 LNHDA, CDR2 SQIVND (reference sequence). The CDR3 length is 16 residues. This CDR3 is CASSIAGQGVNQPQHF. DNA of the CDR3: TGTGCCAGTAGTATCGCAGGACAGGGGGTCAATCAGCCCCAGCATTTT.

The V gene is TRBV5-1, the J gene TRBJ2-7; 13 bases match TRBD2. The J segment lost 2 bases and the V segment lost 4 bases, leaving 3 bases of the junction unmatched. CDR1 is SGHRS, CDR2 YFSETQ, per germline. CDR3 length: 15 amino acids. CDR3 sequence: CASSPLAGGPYEQYF. CDR3 in DNA: TGCGCCAGCAGCCCACTAGCGGGAGGGCCCTACGAGCAGTACTTC.

The rearrangement joins TRBV5-6 to TRBJ2-3; 12 bases map to TRBD2. The CDR3 spans 15 residues. Germline V gene lookup returns CDR1 SGHDT and CDR2 YYEEEE. Trimming cost V 5 bases and J 4 bases; bases outside gene matches: 5. The CDR3 DNA sequence: TGTGCCAGCAGTCGGACTAGCGGGGAGGCAGATACGCAGTATTTT. This codes for CASSRTSGEADTQYF. Variable domain in full (rest from reference TRBV5-6 and TRBJ2-3): DAGVTQSPTHLIKTRGQQVTLRCSPKSGHDTVSWYQQALGQGPQFIFQYYEEEERQRGNFPDRFSGHQFPNYSSELNVNALLLGDSALYLCASSRTSGEADTQYFGPGTRLTVL.

The chain combines TRBV5-1 with TRBJ1-3; TRBD1 is a possible D gene (5 bases). The V gene's germline CDR1 is SGHRS and CDR2 YFSETQ. This CDR3 is built from 16 residues. V was trimmed by 4 bases and J by 3 bases, leaving 17 bases between them. The CDR3 DNA follows: TGCGCCAGCAGCCTAGCCGGAGGGACCCTTGGAAACACCATATATTTT. Its translation is CASSLAGGTLGNTIYF.

The V call is TRBV28, the J call TRBJ2-3; no clear D. Trimming pared 6 bases from V and 0 bases from J, leaving 4 bases between. Germline lookup yields CDR1 MDHEN and CDR2 SYDVKM. CDR3 length: 12 amino acids. CDR3 coding DNA: TGTGCCAGCAGCCTAAGCACAGATACGCAGTATTTT. Its translation is CASSLSTDTQYF.

The chain carries TRBV18 and TRBJ2-1; 13 bases agree with TRBD2. Trimming took 5 bases from V and 7 from J; bases not matched to a gene: 8. CDR1 is KGHSH, CDR2 LQKENI, per germline. This CDR3 region has 16 residues. Here the CDR3 reads CASSTATSGRINEQFF. CDR3 in DNA: TGTGCCAGCTCAACCGCGACTAGCGGGAGGATTAATGAGCAGTTCTTC.

CDR3 nucleotide sequence: TGCAGCGTTGAGGCCCAGGGTAGCCCTGAAGCTTTCTTT. It translates to CSVEAQGSPEAFF. The V gene is TRBV29-1, the J gene TRBJ1-1; D may be TRBD1 (5 bases). The CDR3 is 13 amino acids. V lost 3 bases to trimming and J lost 6 bases, with 14 bases between them. Germline lookup yields CDR1 SQVTM and CDR2 ANQGSEA.

V gene TRBV28 combines with J gene TRBJ2-7; 7 nucleotides line up with TRBD2. The V segment lost 5 bases and the J segment 2 bases; nucleotides outside the gene matches: 3. Germline V gives CDR1 MDHEN, CDR2 SYDVKM. This CDR3 is 13 amino acids long. Here the CDR3 reads CASSPSGTYEQYF. The CDR3 DNA reads TGTGCCAGCAGTCCTAGCGGAACCTACGAGCAGTACTTC.

This chain joins TRBV5-6 and TRBJ2-1; 15 bases agree with TRBD2. Germline V gene lookup returns CDR1 SGHDT and CDR2 YYEEEE. Trimming took 7 bases from V and 5 from J; bases not matched to a gene: 7. The CDR3 length is 16 residues. The CDR3 coding sequence is TGTGCCAGCCGGGGACTAGCGGGAGGTTGGAACAATGAGCAGTTCTTC. Its translation: CASRGLAGGWNNEQFF.